Below, 30 T cell receptor beta chains from the same sample are listed, as sequenced in a study of shared clonotypes between healthy human individuals. Only in-frame clones appear in the TCRdb table, and some are missing; sequencing was by immunoSEQ multiplex PCR. The table records around 1.5 million clones, 95% to 99% of them present only once. Input material: naive CD4+ T cells sorted from blood. Documented subset: CD45RA+ positively selected. These receptors were taken from a man aged 30 to 39 in good health.

The rearrangement links TRBV18 to TRBJ1-5; TRBD1 might be the D (6 bases). Trimming cost V 3 bases and J 0 bases, with 18 bases left between them. Germline V gene data show CDR1 as KGHSH and CDR2 as LQKENI. This CDR3 has 18 residues. The CDR3 protein is CASSPWSPPRGSNQPQHF. CDR3 coding DNA: TGTGCCAGCTCACCCTGGTCTCCCCCCAGGGGTAGCAATCAGCCCCAGCATTTT.

The V gene is TRBV9, the J gene TRBJ2-7, with no clear D. V lost 3 bases and J 2 bases, leaving 12 bases between the germline ends. This CDR3 has 14 amino acids. Germline values: CDR1 SGDLS, CDR2 YYNGEE. CDR3 coding DNA: TGTGCCAGCAGCGCTACCGGCCGCACCTACGAGCAGTACTTC. It specifies CASSATGRTYEQYF.

The V and J genes are TRBV5-5 and TRBJ2-3, with TRBD2 matching 14 bases. The CDR3 runs to 16 residues. The germline CDR1 and CDR2 sequences are SGHKS and YYEKEE (reference sequence). Unmatched junction bases numbered 5, after V lost 4 bases and J lost 4 bases. The CDR3 DNA sequence: TGTGCCAGCAGCCCGCCGGGACTAGCGGGAGCAGATACGCAGTATTTT. Translating gives CASSPPGLAGADTQYF.

The CDR3 nucleotides read TGTGCCAGCAGCCCGACGGGGACAGCGAACACTGAAGCTTTCTTT. Protein: CASSPTGTANTEAFF. This sequence joins TRBV5-4 and TRBJ1-1; 7 bases line up with TRBD1. V lost 4 bases to trimming and J lost 1 base; unmatched junction nucleotides: 7. Germline CDR1 reads SGHNT; CDR2 reads YYREEE (reference sequence). The length of the CDR3 is 15 residues. Full variable domain (remainder filled in from reference TRBV5-4 and TRBJ1-1): ETGVTQSPTHLIKTRGQQVTLRCSSQSGHNTVSWYQQALGQGPQFIFQYYREEENGRGNFPPRFSGLQFPNYSSELNVNALELDDSALYLCASSPTGTANTEAFFGQGTRLTVV.

J is TRBJ1-3 and V is TRBV5-1, with 7 bases lining up with TRBD1. The CDR3 covers 15 residues. J gave up 2 bases and V 4 bases, and 6 bases lay outside the gene matches. Germline V gene lookup returns CDR1 SGHRS and CDR2 YFSETQ. The CDR3 spells CASSPPTGTGNTIYF. CDR3 sequence (DNA): TGCGCCAGCAGCCCTCCGACAGGGACTGGAAACACCATATATTTT.

The J gene is TRBJ1-3, the V gene TRBV25-1, with D possibly matching TRBD1 (5 bases). Trimming shortened V by 4 bases and J by 0 bases, and 16 bases separated the two germline ends. The CDR3 runs to 17 residues. Germline-derived CDR1 and CDR2 are MGHDK and SYGVNS. As DNA, the CDR3 is TGTGCCAGCAGTGCCTGGGGAGGGGACCGCTCTGGAAACACCATATATTTT. As protein: CASSAWGGDRSGNTIYF. The full variable domain, rest sourced from reference TRBV25-1 and TRBJ1-3, is EADIYQTPRYLVIGTGKKITLECSQTMGHDKMYWYQQDPGMELHLIHYSYGVNSTEKGDLSSESTVSRIRTEHFPLTLESARPSHTSQYLCASSAWGGDRSGNTIYFGEGSWLTVV.

On this clone: Other DNA variants within this sample encode the same CDR3. The CDR3 sequence is CASSLREGETQYF. The CDR3 coding sequence is TGTGCCAGCAGCTTGAGGGAGGGGGAGACCCAGTACTTC. This chain links TRBV7-3 with TRBJ2-5, with 7 bases that match TRBD2. The CDR3 has 13 amino acids. V trimming: 3 bases; J trimming: 5 bases; junction bases outside the gene matches: 3. Germline V gene sequence: CDR1 SGHTA, CDR2 FQGTGA.

This clone was detected once. The chain employs TRBV30 and TRBJ2-7; a weak D match, TRBD1 (5 bases). V shed 4 bases and J shed 6 bases, with 13 bases lying between them. Germline V lookup: CDR1 GTSNPN, CDR2 SVGIG (reference sequence). This CDR3 comprises 12 residues. In DNA, the CDR3 is TGTGCCTGGAACCCAGGGCCTGGCGAGCAGTACTTC. Protein sequence: CAWNPGPGEQYF.

This chain links TRBV27 with TRBJ2-7; 8 bases match TRBD1. The V gene's germline CDR1 is MNHEY and CDR2 SMNVEV (reference sequence). This CDR3 has 16 residues. J gave up 4 bases and V 5 bases, and 13 bases lay outside the gene matches. The DNA of the CDR3 is TGTGCCAGCAGTCCCCTCCCGGACAGGGTAGGGTACGAGCAGTACTTC. It specifies CASSPLPDRVGYEQYF.

A single count supports this clone. The CDR3 DNA is TGCAGCGTTGAGGAAGCAACTAATGAAAAACTGTTTTTT. Translating it yields CSVEEATNEKLFF. The rearrangement links TRBV29-1 to TRBJ1-4; D uncertain. Germline loops: CDR1 SQVTM, CDR2 ANQGSEA. This CDR3 contains 13 residues. The V and J ends lost 3 bases and 0 bases respectively, with 5 bases between them.

The J gene is TRBJ1-1, the V gene TRBV29-1; no definite D call. Trimming cost V 0 bases and J 4 bases, with 12 bases left between them. Looked up from germline, CDR1 is SQVTM and CDR2 is ANQGSEA. The CDR3 is made up of 14 amino acids. For the CDR3, the DNA is TGCAGCGTTGAAGATTCGGCCCTGGGCACTGAAGCTTTCTTT. Protein product: CSVEDSALGTEAFF.

V gene TRBV11-2 combines with J gene TRBJ2-7; D is perhaps TRBD1 (5 bases). The germline CDR1 and CDR2 sequences are SGHAT and FQNNGV. The V end lost 8 bases, the J end lost 1 base, and 18 bases lay between the germline ends. This CDR3 contains 15 residues. CDR3 bases: TGTGCCAGCGGATCTGGACACATGTTTTCCTACGAGCAGTACTTC. It translates to CASGSGHMFSYEQYF.

The rearrangement uses TRBV5-4 and TRBJ2-2; perhaps TRBD2 as D (6 bases). V was trimmed by 2 bases and J by 2 bases, leaving 7 bases between them. CDR1 SGHNT and CDR2 YYREEE come from the germline V gene (reference sequence). This CDR3 contains 14 residues. CDR3 residues: CASSFGGNTGELFF. The CDR3 DNA sequence: TGTGCCAGCAGCTTCGGGGGAAACACCGGGGAGCTGTTTTTT.

The DNA of the CDR3 is TGTGCCAGCAGTGGAGGTCGGATTTCCTACGAGCAGTACTTC. This codes for CASSGGRISYEQYF. J is TRBJ2-7 and V is TRBV2, with D uncertain. Germline CDR1 is SNHLY and CDR2 is FYNNEI. There are 14 residues in the CDR3. Trimming pared 4 bases from V and 1 base from J, leaving 11 bases between. Full variable domain (remainder filled in from reference TRBV2 and TRBJ2-7): EPEVTQTPSHQVTQMGQEVILRCVPISNHLYFYWYRQILGQKVEFLVSFYNNEISEKSEIFDDQFSVERPDGSNFTLKIRSTKLEDSAMYFCASSGGRISYEQYFGPGTRLTVT.

The chain links TRBV27 to TRBJ1-4; a possible D gene is TRBD1 (5 bases). CDR1 and CDR2 from the germline V gene are MNHEY and SMNVEV (reference sequence). Deletions cut 8 bases from V and 0 bases from J, with 19 bases between. The length of the CDR3 is 17 residues. CDR3 DNA: TGTGCCAGCCGTTACCAATGGGGCCCCGCAACTAATGAAAAACTGTTTTTT. Amino acids: CASRYQWGPATNEKLFF.

The chain employs TRBV27 and TRBJ1-2; D is uncertain. V was cut by 5 bases and J by 4 bases, with 11 bases left in between. The CDR3 length is 13 residues. Germline CDR1 is MNHEY and CDR2 is SMNVEV (reference sequence). As DNA, the CDR3 is TGTGCCAGCAGTCCCACGCAGACCTATGGCTACACCTTC. This gives the protein CASSPTQTYGYTF.

This chain connects TRBV6-6 to TRBJ2-5; D is possibly TRBD1 or TRBD2 (5 bases each). Trimming took 3 bases from V and 1 from J, leaving 9 bases between them. Germline CDR1 reads MNHNY; CDR2 reads SVGAGI (reference sequence). The CDR3 runs to 14 residues. In nucleotides, the CDR3 is TGTGCCAGCAGTTATGGGGGAATCCAAGAGACCCAGTACTTC. Residues: CASSYGGIQETQYF.

A single count supports this clone. The gene calls are TRBV29-1 and TRBJ2-1; D is undetermined. Germline values: CDR1 SQVTM, CDR2 ANQGSEA. This CDR3 is built from 11 residues. Trimming removed 3 bases from V and 6 bases from J, with 6 bases in between. CDR3: CSVDFTNEQFF. CDR3 bases: TGCAGCGTTGATTTTACCAATGAGCAGTTCTTC.

In this sample, this clone turned up once. This chain joins TRBV19 and TRBJ1-3, with D perhaps TRBD1 (5 bases). The CDR3 totals 16 residues. The V end lost 3 bases, the J end lost 3 bases, and 15 bases lay between the germline ends. The germline gives CDR1 LNHDA, CDR2 SQIVND (reference sequence). The chain's CDR3 is CASSMGQGLGGNTIYF. The CDR3 region has the DNA TGTGCCAGTAGTATGGGCCAGGGCTTGGGTGGAAACACCATATATTTT. Full variable domain (rest looked up from reference TRBV19 and TRBJ1-3): DGGITQSPKYLFRKEGQNVTLSCEQNLNHDAMYWYRQDPGQGLRLIYYSQIVNDFQKGDIAEGYSVSREKKESFPLTVTSAQKNPTAFYLCASSMGQGLGGNTIYFGEGSWLTVV.

The chain is built from TRBV2 and TRBJ2-3; 8 bases match TRBD1. CDR1 SNHLY and CDR2 FYNNEI come from the germline V gene. The CDR3 spans 16 residues. J gave up 2 bases and V 5 bases, and 9 bases lay outside the gene matches. CDR3 protein: CASSIRSQGVTDTQYF. As DNA, the CDR3 is TGTGCCAGCAGTATCCGCTCACAGGGGGTCACAGATACGCAGTATTTT.

With regard to this clone: Other nucleotide sequences in the sample specify the same CDR3. The chain employs TRBV6-1 and TRBJ1-5, with D unclear. V was cut by 0 bases and J by 0 bases, with 3 bases left in between. The CDR3 is 14 amino acids. Germline V CDR1 and CDR2: MNHNS, SASEGT. The CDR3 loop reads CASSEAYSNQPQHF. The CDR3 DNA follows: TGTGCCAGCAGTGAAGCCTATAGCAATCAGCCCCAGCATTTT.

This clone was detected only once. This sequence joins TRBV9 and TRBJ2-3, with 7 bases aligning to TRBD1. Germline V gene lookup returns CDR1 SGDLS and CDR2 YYNGEE. This CDR3 is built from 15 residues. J gave up 1 base and V 0 bases, and 2 bases lay outside the gene matches. The CDR3 loop reads CASSVVQGGTDTQYF. The CDR3 bases are TGTGCCAGCAGCGTAGTGCAGGGGGGCACAGATACGCAGTATTTT.

The chain has TRBV19 and TRBJ2-7; no definite D call. CDR3 size: 13 residues. Germline V gene sequence: CDR1 LNHDA, CDR2 SQIVND (reference sequence). The V end lost 5 bases, the J end lost 7 bases, and 15 bases lay between the germline ends. The CDR3 protein is CASSSARSGEQYF. The DNA of the CDR3 is TGTGCCAGTAGTTCCGCACGGTCCGGGGAGCAGTACTTC.

The chain is built from TRBV7-3 and TRBJ2-1, with 7 bases matching TRBD2. The germline V gene has CDR1 SGHTA and CDR2 FQGTGA. Trimming at V came to 5 bases and at J to 6 bases, leaving 10 bases not matched to a gene. This CDR3 spans 15 amino acids. The CDR3: CASSPVGLGSNEQFF. The CDR3 DNA sequence: TGTGCCAGCAGCCCCGTCGGACTAGGTTCCAATGAGCAGTTCTTC.

The gene calls are TRBV7-9 and TRBJ2-5; 8 bases are shared with TRBD2. Germline V gene data show CDR1 as SEHNR and CDR2 as FQNEAQ (reference sequence). J gave up 3 bases and V 5 bases, and 11 bases lay outside the gene matches. There are 16 residues in the CDR3. DNA of the CDR3: TGTGCCAGCAGCCGGAATAGCGGGACGATAAAAGAGACCCAGTACTTC. Amino acids: CASSRNSGTIKETQYF.

This chain links TRBV4-3 with TRBJ2-7; D perhaps matches TRBD2 (5 bases). The germline CDR1 and CDR2 sequences are LGHNA and YSLEER. This CDR3 has 16 residues. V lost 0 bases, J lost 4 bases, and 16 bases lay in between. The CDR3 loop is CASSQDLRESSYEQYF. The CDR3 DNA sequence: TGCGCCAGCAGCCAAGACCTACGGGAAAGCTCATACGAGCAGTACTTC.

This chain uses TRBV27 with TRBJ2-7; the D is unclear. Between the trimmed V and J ends, which lost 6 bases and 0 bases, there was a span of 9 bases. Germline CDR1 reads MNHEY; CDR2 reads SMNVEV (reference sequence). The CDR3 loop spans 13 amino acids. CDR3 nucleotides: TGTGCCAGCAGCGTCCTCGCCTCCTACGAGCAGTACTTC. Its translation: CASSVLASYEQYF.

The chain has TRBV4-2 and TRBJ2-1; D possibly matches TRBD1 or TRBD2 (5 bases each). The CDR3 is 16 residues long. CDR1 LGHNA and CDR2 YNFKEQ come from the germline V gene. The V end lost 1 base, the J end lost 2 bases, and 12 bases lay between the germline ends. The CDR3 sequence: CASSQAGTTAYNEQFF. The DNA for the CDR3 is TGTGCCAGCAGCCAAGCCGGGACGACAGCCTACAATGAGCAGTTCTTC.

The chain links TRBV6-6 to TRBJ2-7; unclear D gene. Per the germline V gene, CDR1 is MNHNY and CDR2 is SVGAGI (reference sequence). There are 14 residues in the CDR3. V lost 0 bases and J 3 bases, leaving 9 bases between the germline ends. The chain's CDR3 is CASSYSTLNYEQYF. As DNA, the CDR3 is TGTGCCAGCAGTTACTCTACCCTTAACTACGAGCAGTACTTC.

V usage is TRBV7-9 and J usage is TRBJ2-5; 9 nucleotides line up with TRBD1. CDR3 length: 18 amino acids. V trimming: 6 bases; J trimming: 2 bases; junction bases outside the gene matches: 16. Germline CDR1 and CDR2: SEHNR and FQNEAQ (reference sequence). The chain's CDR3 is CASSPTWTGEKPQETQYF. CDR3 nucleotide sequence: TGTGCCAGCAGTCCTACGTGGACAGGGGAAAAGCCTCAAGAGACCCAGTACTTC.